Presented here are 10 T cell receptor beta chains from one specimen sequenced in a study of blood T cell repertoires in COVID-19. This table comes from immunoSEQ multiplex PCR, and its TCRdb copy is limited to in-frame clones, with some not included. The data contain around 160,000 clones, 80% to 90% of them seen just once; the ten biggest clones take up roughly 8%. Source material: peripheral blood. The receptor source for this set is a man in his 60s with acute or convalescent COVID-19.

The chain links TRBV11-2 to TRBJ2-7; TRBD2 matches 12 bases. The germline V gene has CDR1 SGHAT and CDR2 FQNNGV. V was pared by 5 bases and J by 4 bases, with 6 bases of the junction left unmatched. The CDR3 spans 15 residues. This CDR3 is CASSIGLAGSYEQYF. DNA of the CDR3: TGTGCCAGCAGCATCGGACTAGCGGGATCGTACGAGCAGTACTTC.

The CDR3 here is CASSRGYTDTQYF. The CDR3 nucleotides read TGCGCCAGCAGCCGCGGGTACACAGATACGCAGTATTTT. The gene calls are TRBV4-1 and TRBJ2-3; perhaps TRBD2 as D (5 bases). Trimming left V 4 bases short and J 2 bases short, with 7 bases between. Germline V gene lookup returns CDR1 MGHRA and CDR2 YSYEKL. This CDR3 is 13 amino acids long.

V usage is TRBV27 and J usage is TRBJ1-5, with D unresolved. CDR3 length: 17 residues. Germline CDR1 reads MNHEY; CDR2 reads SMNVEV (reference sequence). V lost 5 bases and J lost 0, with 17 bases in between. The CDR3 spells CASSPYLPGYSNQPQHF. The CDR3 region has the DNA TGTGCCAGCAGTCCATATCTCCCAGGCTATAGCAATCAGCCCCAGCATTTT.

This clone was seen more than once but under ten times. The chain employs TRBV18 and TRBJ1-1; 7 bases line up with TRBD1. Germline values: CDR1 KGHSH, CDR2 LQKENI. V gave up 0 bases and J gave up 2 bases; unmatched junction bases: 9. This CDR3 region has 17 residues. CDR3 coding DNA: TGTGCCAGCTCACCACCGGGGAAGGGGGCCGGTAACACTGAAGCTTTCTTT. This gives the protein CASSPPGKGAGNTEAFF.

The chain joins TRBV28 to TRBJ2-7, with a possible D match to TRBD1 (7 bases). V was trimmed by 8 bases and J by 1 base, leaving 21 bases between them. Germline V gene data show CDR1 as MDHEN and CDR2 as SYDVKM. This CDR3 has 16 amino acids. The CDR3 sequence is CASVPGGQGGSYEQYF. The CDR3 DNA reads TGTGCCAGCGTACCTGGGGGGCAGGGGGGTTCCTACGAGCAGTACTTC.

The gene calls are TRBV27 and TRBJ2-3, with 9 bases that match TRBD2. CDR3 length equals 14 residues. V was clipped by 6 bases and J by 6 bases; unmatched bases: 7. Germline CDR1 and CDR2: MNHEY and SMNVEV (reference sequence). The CDR3 DNA reads as TGTGCCAGCAGGGGACTAGCCCTAACTGATACGCAGTATTTT. It specifies CASRGLALTDTQYF.

The genes are TRBV24-1 and TRBJ2-1; 9 bases map to TRBD2. The CDR3 is made up of 16 amino acids. The V segment lost 6 bases and the J segment 4 bases; nucleotides outside the gene matches: 9. CDR1 KGHDR and CDR2 SFDVKD come from the germline V gene. DNA for the CDR3: TGTGCCACCAGTCAGGGACTAGCCGGGTTATACAATGAGCAGTTCTTC. The encoded protein is CATSQGLAGLYNEQFF.

For the CDR3, the DNA is TGCGCCAGCAGCTCCACCCTGGTAGCAGATACGCAGTATTTT. Translating it yields CASSSTLVADTQYF. The chain couples TRBV5-1 to TRBJ2-3; no reliable D call. Germline V gives CDR1 SGHRS, CDR2 YFSETQ. V lost 3 bases and J lost 4, with 12 bases in between. The CDR3 has 14 amino acids.

V and J are TRBV28 and TRBJ1-6; 9 bases are a match to TRBD1. The germline V gene has CDR1 MDHEN and CDR2 SYDVKM. Trimming cost V 2 bases and J 13 bases; bases outside gene matches: 12. The CDR3 is 16 residues long. The CDR3 is CASSLRPGQGSAPLHF. The CDR3 DNA sequence: TGTGCCAGCAGTTTAAGGCCCGGACAGGGGTCGGCCCCCCTCCACTTT.

V is TRBV18 and J is TRBJ1-2; no definite D call. V lost 0 bases to trimming and J lost 4 bases, with 9 bases between them. The CDR3 sequence is 14 residues long. Germline-derived CDR1 and CDR2 are KGHSH and LQKENI. CDR3 sequence: CASSPPGGSYGYTF. CDR3 DNA: TGTGCCAGCTCACCACCGGGAGGGAGCTATGGCTACACCTTC.